The 16 T cell receptor beta chains below were found in one sample sequenced in a study of blood T cell repertoires in COVID-19. Libraries were prepared by immunoSEQ multiplex PCR; TCRdb keeps only in-frame clonotypes and omits some of them. The table records some 320,000 clones, over 75% of them present only once. The source material was PBMCs or T cells enriched from blood (not recorded which). Source of these receptors: a woman under 40 who had recovered from COVID-19.

This chain joins TRBV4-3 and TRBJ2-1; TRBD1 might be the D (5 bases). This CDR3 has 15 residues. Germline lookup yields CDR1 LGHNA and CDR2 YSLEER. Trimming shortened V by 4 bases and J by 4 bases, and 14 bases separated the two germline ends. The CDR3 DNA sequence: TGCGCCAGCAGCCTTCAAGGGGAACCTTACAATGAGCAGTTCTTC. Its translation: CASSLQGEPYNEQFF.

The count of this clone is one. The chain couples TRBV6-5 to TRBJ1-1; 7 nucleotides match TRBD1. There are 12 residues in the CDR3. Per the germline V gene, CDR1 is MNHEY and CDR2 is SVGAGI. V trimming: 5 bases; J trimming: 10 bases; junction bases outside the gene matches: 7. CDR3 region: CASSPPQGIAFF. DNA of the CDR3: TGTGCCAGCAGTCCCCCACAGGGGATAGCTTTCTTT.

Turning to this clone: A junction boundary mismatches the germline segment, possibly from a read error. The rearrangement links TRBV2 to TRBJ1-1; D is unclear. There are 15 residues in the CDR3. The germline V gene encodes CDR1 SNHLY and CDR2 FYNNEI. This chain's CDR3 is CASSPYGVRNPEAFF. The CDR3 DNA is TGTGCCAGCAGCCCCTACGGGGTGCGGAACCCTGAAGCTTTCTTT. Full variable domain (remainder filled in from reference TRBV2 and TRBJ1-1): EPEVTQTPSHQVTQMGQEVILRCVPISNHLYFYWYRQILGQKVEFLVSFYNNEISEKSEIFDDQFSVERPDGSNFTLKIRSTKLEDSAMYFCASSPYGVRNPEAFFGQGTRLTVV.

This sequence joins TRBV11-2 and TRBJ1-4; 8 positions agree with TRBD1. The CDR3 totals 13 residues. Germline CDR1 reads SGHAT; CDR2 reads FQNNGV. Trimming at V came to 5 bases and at J to 8 bases, leaving 4 bases not matched to a gene. CDR3 DNA sequence: TGTGCCAGCAGCCAGACAGGGGTAGAAAAACTGTTTTTT. Its translation: CASSQTGVEKLFF.

V is TRBV5-4 and J is TRBJ2-2, with TRBD1 as a possible D gene (6 bases). The CDR3 is 16 amino acids. V lost 2 bases and J 5 bases, leaving 16 bases between the germline ends. Germline CDR1 reads SGHNT; CDR2 reads YYREEE (reference sequence). The CDR3 loop reads CASSLRPGQLTGELFF. CDR3 DNA: TGTGCCAGCAGCTTACGACCGGGACAATTGACCGGGGAGCTGTTTTTT.

The rearrangement uses TRBV29-1 and TRBJ1-1; 9 bases line up with TRBD1. From germline, CDR1 is SQVTM and CDR2 ANQGSEA. The CDR3 extends over 14 amino acids. Trimming cost V 6 bases and J 5 bases; bases outside gene matches: 10. In DNA, the CDR3 is TGCAGCGTCCAGGGACAGGGAAAGGGGACTGAAGCTTTCTTT. Protein: CSVQGQGKGTEAFF.

This clone was picked up many times. The V and J genes are TRBV4-2 and TRBJ2-2; D might be TRBD2 (5 bases). V lost 0 bases and J 4 bases, leaving 12 bases between the germline ends. Germline CDR1 reads LGHNA; CDR2 reads YNFKEQ. This CDR3 region has 16 residues. DNA of the CDR3: TGTGCCAGCAGCCAAGAGAGGGAGAGGTTCACCGGGGAGCTGTTTTTT. Translated: CASSQERERFTGELFF.

This chain links TRBV11-1 with TRBJ2-1; 7 nucleotides agree with TRBD2. This CDR3 is 15 amino acids long. V was clipped by 4 bases and J by 9 bases; unmatched bases: 12. Germline CDR1 is SGHAT and CDR2 is FQDESV (reference sequence). In nucleotides, the CDR3 is TGTGCCAGCAGCTCCGACCGGGGGGACGTCCTTGAGCAGTTCTTC. This codes for CASSSDRGDVLEQFF.

V usage is TRBV10-3 and J usage is TRBJ2-5, with 8 bases fitting TRBD2. V gave up 4 bases and J gave up 1 base; unmatched junction bases: 5. The V gene's germline CDR1 is ENHRY and CDR2 SYGVKD. The CDR3 has 15 residues. CDR3 residues: CAISAAGALQETQYF. The CDR3 nucleotides are TGTGCCATCAGTGCAGCGGGGGCCCTCCAAGAGACCCAGTACTTC.

The chain uses TRBV19 and TRBJ1-2, with TRBD1 matching over 7 bases. The CDR3 has 15 residues. Germline CDR1 reads LNHDA; CDR2 reads SQIVND (reference sequence). Unmatched junction bases numbered 11, after V lost 6 bases and J lost 4 bases. The CDR3 spells CASRPADRAGYGYTF. The CDR3 nucleotides are TGTGCCAGTAGACCCGCCGACAGGGCTGGCTATGGCTACACCTTC.

The chain uses TRBV7-9 and TRBJ1-2; 10 bases are shared with TRBD1. The V segment lost 5 bases and the J segment 6 bases; nucleotides outside the gene matches: 12. Looked up from germline, CDR1 is SEHNR and CDR2 is FQNEAQ (reference sequence). This CDR3 comprises 16 residues. CDR3 sequence: CASSPLNDRGRDGYTF. The CDR3 DNA reads TGTGCCAGCAGCCCTCTGAATGACAGGGGGCGGGATGGCTACACCTTC.

The rearrangement uses TRBV11-2 and TRBJ1-6, with 9 bases identical to TRBD1. Germline-derived CDR1 and CDR2 are SGHAT and FQNNGV. This CDR3 comprises 14 residues. The junction had 6 bases not matched to a gene; V was cut back by 5 bases and J by 10 bases. CDR3 sequence: CASSPGQGLSPLHF. In DNA form, the CDR3 reads TGTGCCAGCAGCCCGGGACAGGGCCTATCACCCCTCCACTTT.

The chain joins TRBV3-1 (or the pseudogene TRBV3-2) to TRBJ2-7; D not certain. The germline gives CDR1 LGHDT, CDR2 YNNKEL (reference sequence). The length of the CDR3 is 13 residues. V was cut by 1 base and J by 3 bases, with 7 bases left in between. The chain's CDR3 is CASSQVPRYEQYF. The CDR3 DNA follows: TGTGCCAGCAGCCAAGTTCCGCGCTACGAGCAGTACTTC.

This chain uses TRBV12-5 with TRBJ2-5; 7 bases fit TRBD1. Germline CDR1 is LGHNT and CDR2 is FRNRAP. The CDR3 has 14 residues. V lost 5 bases and J lost 5; bases outside the gene matches: 8. CDR3 residues: CASGRGTARETQYF. The CDR3 nucleotides are TGTGCTAGTGGTCGAGGGACAGCCAGGGAGACCCAGTACTTC.

The rearrangement links TRBV4-3 to TRBJ1-6, with D perhaps TRBD1 (5 bases). V lost 4 bases, J lost 10 bases, and 17 bases lay in between. The CDR3 contains 15 residues. Germline CDR1 LGHNA, CDR2 YSLEER. The CDR3 spells CASSPRDGGGSPLHF. The CDR3 DNA sequence: TGCGCCAGCAGCCCGAGGGACGGGGGGGGATCACCCCTCCACTTT.

The rearrangement joins TRBV7-8 to TRBJ1-1; 7 bases agree with TRBD1. The CDR3 length is 15 residues. Germline V gene sequence: CDR1 SGHVS, CDR2 FQNEAQ. J was trimmed by 5 bases and V by 1 base; bases with no gene match: 7. The CDR3 bases are TGTGCCAGCAGCTTAGTGACAGGGAGCCGGACTGAAGCTTTCTTT. As protein: CASSLVTGSRTEAFF. Supplemented by reference TRBV7-8 and TRBJ1-1, the full variable domain reads GAGVSQSPRYKVAKRGQDVALRCDPISGHVSLFWYQQALGQGPEFLTYFQNEAQLDKSGLPSDRFFAERPEGSVSTLKIQRTQQEDSAVYLCASSLVTGSRTEAFFGQGTRLTVV.